This is a list of T cell receptor beta chains from one sample in a study of metastatic and nonmetastatic thyroid tumors. TCRdb re-processed the PCR reads through MiXCR. This table has roughly 75,000 clones, under 15% appearing once. The sequencing sample was made of tumor tissue. The receptors were gathered from a female donor with papillary thyroid cancer or a benign thyroid nodule (not recorded which). Some clones in this sample may be carry-over from other donors' samples. Both conserved end residues are trimmed from each CDR3. The order of the fields is J gene, D gene, V gene, CDR3 protein. The D gene is left open where the match is weak.

j_gene: TRBJ2-5
d_gene: .
v_gene: TRBV5-1
CDR3aa: ASSLGTVQETQY

j_gene: TRBJ2-7
d_gene: TRBD2
v_gene: TRBV13
CDR3aa: ASSPQRLGRTSGGYEQY

j_gene: TRBJ2-3
d_gene: .
v_gene: TRBV20-1
CDR3aa: SATTSTDTQY

j_gene: TRBJ2-7
d_gene: TRBD1
v_gene: TRBV20-1
CDR3aa: SARGGQGLDEQY

j_gene: TRBJ2-5
d_gene: .
v_gene: TRBV7-9
CDR3aa: ASSFGGRETQY

j_gene: TRBJ2-1
d_gene: .
v_gene: TRBV5-1
CDR3aa: ASRGGGPYNEQF

j_gene: TRBJ2-7
d_gene: TRBD2
v_gene: TRBV7-6
CDR3aa: ASSPRTSGRSYEQY

j_gene: TRBJ2-5
d_gene: .
v_gene: TRBV12-3/TRBV12-4
CDR3aa: ASSQFDGKTQY

j_gene: TRBJ2-1
d_gene: .
v_gene: TRBV11-2
CDR3aa: ASSLGGAGNNEQF

j_gene: TRBJ2-2
d_gene: .
v_gene: TRBV24-1
CDR3aa: ATSDYVQGSKLF

j_gene: TRBJ1-2
d_gene: .
v_gene: TRBV6-1
CDR3aa: ASRGGASAGYT

j_gene: TRBJ2-3
d_gene: .
v_gene: TRBV7-2
CDR3aa: ASSQVGRTDTQY

j_gene: TRBJ2-7
d_gene: .
v_gene: TRBV20-1
CDR3aa: SASTWPLYDQY

j_gene: TRBJ2-4
d_gene: .
v_gene: TRBV12-3/TRBV12-4
CDR3aa: ARSLSVAAKNIQY

j_gene: TRBJ2-5
d_gene: TRBD2
v_gene: TRBV5-1
CDR3aa: ASSYLSVAGDLATQY

j_gene: TRBJ2-7
d_gene: TRBD1
v_gene: TRBV5-1
CDR3aa: ASSLTGDGYEQY

j_gene: TRBJ1-2
d_gene: .
v_gene: TRBV5-1
CDR3aa: ASSLGSGGPNYGYT

j_gene: TRBJ1-4
d_gene: TRBD1
v_gene: TRBV24-1
CDR3aa: ATSDNGQGNEKLF

j_gene: TRBJ1-5
d_gene: .
v_gene: TRBV5-8
CDR3aa: ANSRGDSNQPQH

j_gene: TRBJ1-2
d_gene: .
v_gene: TRBV20-1
CDR3aa: SARDPQRGAGYGYT

j_gene: TRBJ2-6
d_gene: .
v_gene: TRBV5-1
CDR3aa: ASSLGQLISGANVLT

j_gene: TRBJ2-1
d_gene: TRBD2
v_gene: TRBV13
CDR3aa: ASSLTSGPSYNEQF

j_gene: TRBJ2-3
d_gene: TRBD1
v_gene: TRBV6-2/TRBV6-3
CDR3aa: ASSYSKGTGGPRAPSDTQY

j_gene: TRBJ2-1
d_gene: .
v_gene: TRBV19
CDR3aa: ASSMGRGLMYEQF

j_gene: TRBJ2-1
d_gene: .
v_gene: TRBV6-1
CDR3aa: ASRTFPGKQF

j_gene: TRBJ2-1
d_gene: .
v_gene: TRBV12-3/TRBV12-4
CDR3aa: ARSLGPRGEQF

j_gene: TRBJ2-7
d_gene: .
v_gene: TRBV5-1
CDR3aa: ASSLEQGMYEQY

j_gene: TRBJ1-4
d_gene: TRBD1
v_gene: TRBV12-3/TRBV12-4
CDR3aa: ASSYRGRENEKLF

j_gene: TRBJ1-3
d_gene: .
v_gene: TRBV4-2
CDR3aa: ASSQPGASGNTIY

j_gene: TRBJ2-3
d_gene: .
v_gene: TRBV30
CDR3aa: ACREFAEQTDTQY

j_gene: TRBJ1-1
d_gene: .
v_gene: TRBV5-6
CDR3aa: ASSTRGWAAPNTEAF

j_gene: TRBJ2-1
d_gene: TRBD2
v_gene: TRBV29-1
CDR3aa: SVQWRLAGGNEQF

j_gene: TRBJ2-7
d_gene: TRBD1
v_gene: TRBV11-2
CDR3aa: ASSQSGGPYEQY

j_gene: TRBJ1-6
d_gene: .
v_gene: TRBV11-3
CDR3aa: ASSLRGQGNSPLH

j_gene: TRBJ2-1
d_gene: TRBD2
v_gene: TRBV29-1
CDR3aa: SVEMGLALEKSSYNEQF

j_gene: TRBJ2-7
d_gene: .
v_gene: TRBV24-1
CDR3aa: ATSQGGNEQY

j_gene: TRBJ1-1
d_gene: .
v_gene: TRBV7-6
CDR3aa: ASRPDRNTEAF

j_gene: TRBJ2-1
d_gene: TRBD2
v_gene: TRBV15
CDR3aa: ATSVRLAGGQF

j_gene: TRBJ1-4
d_gene: .
v_gene: TRBV6-1
CDR3aa: ASTQVGEKLF

j_gene: TRBJ2-3
d_gene: TRBD2
v_gene: TRBV12-3/TRBV12-4
CDR3aa: ASSLRLAKGDTQY

j_gene: TRBJ1-5
d_gene: TRBD1
v_gene: TRBV6-1
CDR3aa: ASSVSPPRGTVNQPQH

j_gene: TRBJ1-1
d_gene: .
v_gene: TRBV12-5
CDR3aa: ASGPPEGSTEAF

j_gene: TRBJ2-3
d_gene: TRBD2
v_gene: TRBV30
CDR3aa: AWSVRAGGPGTDTQY

j_gene: TRBJ1-1
d_gene: TRBD1
v_gene: TRBV6-1
CDR3aa: ASILGTGDTEAF

j_gene: TRBJ2-3
d_gene: TRBD2
v_gene: TRBV6-1
CDR3aa: ASSRISGITYTQY

j_gene: TRBJ1-1
d_gene: .
v_gene: TRBV7-9
CDR3aa: ASQSPGGTEAF

j_gene: TRBJ2-7
d_gene: .
v_gene: TRBV12-3/TRBV12-4
CDR3aa: ASSLTPTGTYEQY

j_gene: TRBJ1-1
d_gene: .
v_gene: TRBV15
CDR3aa: ATSREGRGEAF

j_gene: TRBJ2-5
d_gene: .
v_gene: TRBV25-1
CDR3aa: ASTGRRDQETQY

j_gene: TRBJ2-3
d_gene: .
v_gene: TRBV12-3/TRBV12-4
CDR3aa: ASRGASVRWNTQY

j_gene: TRBJ2-5
d_gene: TRBD2
v_gene: TRBV7-6
CDR3aa: ASSEELAGAAVGETQY

j_gene: TRBJ2-3
d_gene: .
v_gene: TRBV6-6
CDR3aa: ASSYSMTGSTQY

j_gene: TRBJ2-7
d_gene: TRBD2
v_gene: TRBV11-2
CDR3aa: ASSQGLAGSSYEQY

j_gene: TRBJ2-5
d_gene: .
v_gene: TRBV19
CDR3aa: ASSTGTQETQY

j_gene: TRBJ1-1
d_gene: .
v_gene: TRBV5-5
CDR3aa: ASSPRSNTEAF

j_gene: TRBJ1-1
d_gene: TRBD1
v_gene: TRBV12-3/TRBV12-4
CDR3aa: ASSFVAGTGRNEAF

j_gene: TRBJ1-1
d_gene: .
v_gene: TRBV27
CDR3aa: ASSLSNSLNTEAF

j_gene: TRBJ2-1
d_gene: TRBD2
v_gene: TRBV6-4
CDR3aa: ATRAGGSDEQF

j_gene: TRBJ2-1
d_gene: .
v_gene: TRBV20-1
CDR3aa: SADTPEGEQF

j_gene: TRBJ1-2
d_gene: .
v_gene: TRBV6-2/TRBV6-3
CDR3aa: ASTPRERERYGYT